This TCR beta chain was captured by sequencing in a study of preoperative IRX-2 immunotherapy in early breast cancer (dated by TCRdb to about 2019). V loses 6 bases at its end and J loses 5 bases; junction bases beyond the gene matches: 10. The CDR1 and CDR2 encoded by the germline V gene (reference sequence) are WNHNN and SYGVQD. From cysteine to phenylalanine, the CDR3 is 14 amino acids long. The retained sequence is limited to the CDR3, 42 bases, with the frame set at the first base. To note about this clone: Its antigen is not yet known. No quality values exist for individual bases; no much larger clone is one base distant.

The library came from the immunoSEQ multiplex PCR assay. The immuneACCESS repertoire file appears here via TCRdb, limited to in-frame rearrangements. These files lack a portion of the clones; in checked studies, under half of the deficit traces to unresolved V genes, and the cause of the others is not known. A total of about 7,700 clones appear in this sample, 80% of them only once. The leading ten clones occupy about 15% of the sample. Reading the label with the study, this specimen's treatment or condition is: preoperative locoregional IRX-2 cytokine immunotherapy. The samples were obtained from a phase Ib study that tested preoperative, locoregional IRX-2 cytokine immunotherapy meant to prime immune responses. Donors were patients with early-stage breast cancer who received IRX-2 before surgery.

This TCR was recovered from a human donor with breast cancer. The chain is encoded by TRBV10-1 joined to TRBJ2-7, with 7 junctional bases fitting TRBD1. Sequenced here: tumor tissue, sampled after IRX-2 immunotherapy. Here is the DNA: TGCGCCAGCAGAGAAACAGGGGCAGGAAACGAGCAGTACTTC. Its protein product is CASRETGAGNEQYF.